This TCR beta chain was recorded in a study of T cell changes during pregnancy in multiple sclerosis. V trimming: 4 bases; J trimming: 0 bases; junction bases outside the gene matches: 4. The CDR3 is 15 residues long. Germline V gives CDR1 LGHNA, CDR2 YNFKEQ. Measured with immunoSEQ multiplex PCR; TCRdb has only the in-frame clones, and not every one. The data hold roughly 72,000 clones, with roughly 92% observed a single time. Here the sequenced sample was CD4+ T cells from peripheral blood mononuclear cells, taken before pregnancy. This chain joins TRBV4-2 and TRBJ2-3; 7 positions match TRBD1. The clonotype was recovered from a female donor with multiple sclerosis, enrolled in a pregnancy study. The CDR3 loop is CASSLGQESTDTQYF. The CDR3 DNA reads as TGTGCCAGCAGCCTCGGACAGGAGAGCACAGATACGCAGTATTTT.